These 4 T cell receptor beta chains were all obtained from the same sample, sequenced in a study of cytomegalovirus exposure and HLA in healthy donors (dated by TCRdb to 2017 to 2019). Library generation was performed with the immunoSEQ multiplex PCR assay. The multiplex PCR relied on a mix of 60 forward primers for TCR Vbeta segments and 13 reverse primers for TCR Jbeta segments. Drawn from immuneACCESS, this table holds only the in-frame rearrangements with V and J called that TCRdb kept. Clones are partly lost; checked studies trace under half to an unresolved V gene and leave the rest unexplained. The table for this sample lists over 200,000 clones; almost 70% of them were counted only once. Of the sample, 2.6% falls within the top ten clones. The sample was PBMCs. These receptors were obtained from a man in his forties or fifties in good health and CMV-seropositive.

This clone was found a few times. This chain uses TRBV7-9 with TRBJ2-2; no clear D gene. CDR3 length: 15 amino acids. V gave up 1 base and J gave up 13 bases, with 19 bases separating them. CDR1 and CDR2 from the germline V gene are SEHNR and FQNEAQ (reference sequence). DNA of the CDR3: TGTGCCAGCAGCTTAGGGTTCTCCGACCCGAGAGGGCTGTTTTTT. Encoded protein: CASSLGFSDPRGLFF. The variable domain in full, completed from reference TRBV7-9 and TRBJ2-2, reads DTGVSQNPRHKITKRGQNVTFRCDPISEHNRLYWYRQTLGQGPEFLTYFQNEAQLEKSRLLSDRFSAERPKGSFSTLEIQRTEQGDSAMYLCASSLGFSDPRGLFFGEGSRLTVL.

The CDR3 bases are TGTGCCAGCAATGGGCCGAACATGAACACTGAAGCTTTCTTT. Protein: CASNGPNMNTEAFF. The J gene is TRBJ1-1, the V gene TRBV19; D gene ambiguous. Per the germline V gene, CDR1 is LNHDA and CDR2 is SQIVND (reference sequence). The ends were cut back, 9 bases at V and 0 bases at J, with 14 bases in the middle. The length of the CDR3 is 14 residues. Full variable domain (missing parts from reference TRBV19 and TRBJ1-1): DGGITQSPKYLFRKEGQNVTLSCEQNLNHDAMYWYRQDPGQGLRLIYYSQIVNDFQKGDIAEGYSVSREKKESFPLTVTSAQKNPTAFYLCASNGPNMNTEAFFGQGTRLTVV.

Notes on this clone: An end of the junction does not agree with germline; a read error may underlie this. CDR3 amino acids: CASREGGWPQGTEAFF. The DNA of the CDR3 is TGTGCCAGCAGGGAAGGAGGGTGGCCACAGGGAACTGAAGCTTTCTTT. The rearrangement links TRBV2 to TRBJ1-1, with D maybe TRBD1 (6 bases). This CDR3 region has 16 residues. Germline assignment: CDR1 SNHLY and CDR2 FYNNEI. Based on the CDR3 plus reference TRBV2 and TRBJ1-1, the full variable domain is EPEVTQTPSHQVTQMGQEVILRCVPISNHLYFYWYRQILGQKVEFLVSFYNNEISEKSEIFDDQFSVERPDGSNFTLKIRSTKLEDSAMYFCASREGGWPQGTEAFFGQGTRLTVV.

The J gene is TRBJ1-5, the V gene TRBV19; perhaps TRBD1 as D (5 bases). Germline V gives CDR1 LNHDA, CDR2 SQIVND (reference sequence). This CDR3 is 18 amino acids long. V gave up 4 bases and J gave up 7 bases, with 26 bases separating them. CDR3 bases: TGTGCCAGTAGTACTCTCTCCGGACAAAGGAAAGGAGGGCAGCCCCAGCATTTT. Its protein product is CASSTLSGQRKGGQPQHF. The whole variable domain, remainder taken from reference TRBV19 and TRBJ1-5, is DGGITQSPKYLFRKEGQNVTLSCEQNLNHDAMYWYRQDPGQGLRLIYYSQIVNDFQKGDIAEGYSVSREKKESFPLTVTSAQKNPTAFYLCASSTLSGQRKGGQPQHFGDGTRLSIL.